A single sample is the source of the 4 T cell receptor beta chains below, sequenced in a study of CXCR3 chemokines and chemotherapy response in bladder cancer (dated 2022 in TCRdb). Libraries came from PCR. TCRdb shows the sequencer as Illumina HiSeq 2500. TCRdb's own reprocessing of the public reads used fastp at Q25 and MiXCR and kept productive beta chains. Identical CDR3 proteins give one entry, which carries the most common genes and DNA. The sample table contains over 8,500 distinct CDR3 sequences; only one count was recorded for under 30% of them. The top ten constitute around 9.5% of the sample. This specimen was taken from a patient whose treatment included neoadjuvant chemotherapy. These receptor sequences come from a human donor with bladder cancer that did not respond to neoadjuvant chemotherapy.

This CDR3 reads CASSRRGAGGYNEQFF. The CDR3 coding sequence is TGTGCCAGCAGCCGCAGGGGGGCGGGGGGATACAATGAGCAGTTCTTC. The chain carries TRBV7-2 and TRBJ2-1; D perhaps matches TRBD2 (8 bases). Germline V gives CDR1 SGHTA, CDR2 FQGNSA. CDR3 size: 16 residues. Trimming left V 5 bases short and J 4 bases short, with 18 bases between. Based on the CDR3 plus reference TRBV7-2 and TRBJ2-1, the full variable domain is GAGVSQSPSNKVTEKGKDVELRCDPISGHTALYWYRQSLGQGLEFLIYFQGNSAPDKSGLPSDRFSAERTGGSVSTLTIQRTQQEDSAVYLCASSRRGAGGYNEQFFGPGTRLTVL.

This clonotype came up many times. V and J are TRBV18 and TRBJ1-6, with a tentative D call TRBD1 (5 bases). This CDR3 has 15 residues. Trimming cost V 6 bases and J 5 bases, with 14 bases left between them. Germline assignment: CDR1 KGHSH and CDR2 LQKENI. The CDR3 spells CASSFDTGHNSPLHF. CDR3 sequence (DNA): TGTGCCAGCTCGTTCGATACAGGCCATAATTCACCCCTCCACTTT.

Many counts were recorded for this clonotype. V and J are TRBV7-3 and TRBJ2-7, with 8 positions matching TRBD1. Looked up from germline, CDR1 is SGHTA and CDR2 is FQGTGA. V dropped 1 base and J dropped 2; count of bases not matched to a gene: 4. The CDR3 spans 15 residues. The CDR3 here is CASSLIGTGAYEQYF. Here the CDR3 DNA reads TGTGCCAGCAGCTTAATAGGGACAGGAGCCTACGAGCAGTACTTC.

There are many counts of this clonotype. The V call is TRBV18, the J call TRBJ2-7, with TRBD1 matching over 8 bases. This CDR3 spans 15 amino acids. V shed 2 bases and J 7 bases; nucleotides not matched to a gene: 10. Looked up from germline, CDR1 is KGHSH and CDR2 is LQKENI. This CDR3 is CASSPIGQGAGEQYF. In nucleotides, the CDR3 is TGTGCCAGCTCACCAATTGGCCAGGGGGCTGGGGAGCAGTACTTC.